This TCR beta chain appears in the sequencing data of a study of blood T cell repertoires in COVID-19. Study-level background: T cells, B-cell-depleted T cells, or PBMCs supplied cDNA or gDNA.

TCRdb's copy holds only in-frame clones and misses some; the assay was immunoSEQ multiplex PCR. The sample lists 200,000 to 250,000 clones; approximately 83% were seen once. This CDR3 region has 14 residues. V gave up 1 base and J gave up 3 bases, with 7 bases separating them. CDR1 and CDR2 from the germline V gene are SEHNR and FQNEAQ (reference sequence). Only a few counts were recorded for this clone. The sequenced sample consisted of peripheral blood. This TCR was sampled from a man aged 30 to 45 who had recovered from COVID-19. This chain uses TRBV7-9 with TRBJ1-5; D gene uncertain. CDR3 amino acids: CASSLGSDNQPQHF. The CDR3 nucleotides read TGTGCCAGCAGCTTAGGCAGTGACAATCAGCCCCAGCATTTT.